This T cell receptor beta chain is from a study of blood T cell repertoires in COVID-19. For the study at large: Sample material is recorded as cDNA or gDNA derived from T cells, B-cell-depleted T cells, or PBMCs.

Methods used by the authors: Cell counts per sample came from amplifying reference gene primers. The method was immunoSEQ multiplex PCR; TCRdb's version includes in-frame clones alone and lacks a portion of them. The V and J calls and the clone size are those of that table, but D and trimming were determined from the DNA. The sample records about 170,000 clones, approximately 82% being singletons. There are 16 residues in the CDR3. What was sequenced was peripheral blood. The J gene is TRBJ2-2, the V gene TRBV21-1; the table calls TRBD1, which could not be checked here. TRBV21-1 is listed as a pseudogene. The clonotype comes from an elderly woman with acute or convalescent COVID-19. In nucleotides, the CDR3 is TGTGCCAGCAGCGAAAGGACAGGGGCGGACACCGGGGAGCTGTTTTTT. Its protein product is CASSERTGADTGELFF.